The clone carrying this TCR beta chain was detected only a few times. This specimen belongs to a study of patients and donors after allogeneic stem cell transplantation. Deletions cut 3 bases from V and 2 bases from J, with 3 bases between. The CDR3 loop spans 12 amino acids. TCRdb re-called the RT-PCR reads through MiXCR, storing one row per CDR3 protein. The sample has 20,000 to 30,000 distinct CDR3 sequences, approximately 39% seen once. This rearrangement joins TRBV12-3 or TRBV12-4 to TRBJ2-3; no clear D gene. The receptor was derived from a human donor who was either an allogeneic HSCT recipient or a stem cell or donor lymphocyte infusion donor (not recorded which). It is not recorded whose cells these are; they may come from a transplant donor. Sequencing input: blood, either unsorted or a sorted T cell fraction (not recorded which). The CDR3 DNA follows: TGTGCCAGCAGTTTGGTCACAGATACGCAGTATTTT. Residues: CASSLVTDTQYF.